These T cell receptor beta chains were read from a single sample in a study of T cells in Graves' hyperthyroidism and ophthalmopathy. TCRdb itself ran the multiplex PCR reads through MiXCR, one entry per CDR3 protein. The table has around 300,000 distinct CDR3 sequences, around a fifth seen once; the top ten hold about 35%. The specimen sequenced was blood. All receptors come from a man over 45 with Graves' ophthalmopathy. Both conserved end residues are part of each CDR3. The order of the fields is clone size, D gene, J gene, V gene, CDR3 DNA, CDR3 protein. The D gene is left open where the match is weak. The size of a clone is reported for some rows only, either as once, few or many, or as a class for expanded clones.

few	TRBD2	TRBJ2-4	TRBV30	TGTGCCTGGACTAGCGGGAGGGCGGACAAAAACATTCAGTACTTC	CAWTSGRADKNIQYF
NA	TRBD2	TRBJ2-3	TRBV6-1	TGTGCCAGCAGTGGTAGCGGGACCCCAGATACGCAGTATTTT	CASSGSGTPDTQYF
many	TRBD1	TRBJ1-1	TRBV12-3/TRBV12-4	TGTGCCAGCAGTTTAGCCTCAGGGGGGGTCATGAACACTGAAGCTTTCTTT	CASSLASGGVMNTEAFF
NA	NA	TRBJ2-1	TRBV11-2	TGTGCCAGCTCCTTAGGGGTCGTCTCCTACAATGAGCAGTTCTTC	CASSLGVVSYNEQFF
NA	NA	TRBJ2-4	TRBV27	TGTGCCAGCAGTTTTCTAGTGGGAGAGGGCAAAAACATTCAGTACTTC	CASSFLVGEGKNIQYF
NA	TRBD1	TRBJ1-1	TRBV28	TGTGCCAGCCCGCCCCCGGGACAGGGGGGCACTGAAGCTTTCTTT	CASPPPGQGGTEAFF
few	TRBD1	TRBJ1-2	TRBV2	TGTGCCAGCAGTTTGAAGCCCAATCCAGGGGGCTGGGACTATGGCTACACCTTC	CASSLKPNPGGWDYGYTF
NA	TRBD2	TRBJ2-1	TRBV6-2/TRBV6-3	TGTGCCAGCAGTGACCGGACTAGCGGGCTTACCCCCTACCACAATGAGCAGTTCTTC	CASSDRTSGLTPYHNEQFF
NA	NA	TRBJ2-2	TRBV7-8	TGTGCCAGCAGCAGAACAGGGTCTCGGACCGGGGAGCTGTTTTTT	CASSRTGSRTGELFF
few	NA	TRBJ2-3	TRBV19	TGTGCCAGTAGACTCCGACGGGAGACAGATACGCAGTATTTT	CASRLRRETDTQYF
many	NA	TRBJ2-7	TRBV12-3/TRBV12-4	TGTGCCAGCAGTTTAGCCCCCCACGAGCAGTACTTC	CASSLAPHEQYF
few	NA	TRBJ2-5	TRBV6-1	TGTGCCAGCAGATCCTTCGACAGGAATCAAGAGACCCAGTACTTC	CASRSFDRNQETQYF
NA	TRBD1	TRBJ2-5	TRBV5-1	TGCGCCAGCAGCTTGGCACTGGGACAGCAAGAGACCCAGTACTTC	CASSLALGQQETQYF
few	NA	TRBJ2-7	TRBV27	TGTGCCAGCAGCCAACAACCGTGGGGCTACGAGCAGTACTTC	CASSQQPWGYEQYF
NA	TRBD1	TRBJ2-7	TRBV30	TGTGCCTGGAGTGTTTACCACCCGGACAGGGGCTCCTACGAGCAGTACTTC	CAWSVYHPDRGSYEQYF
few	TRBD2	TRBJ2-2	TRBV4-1	TGCGCCAGCAGGGCACTAGCGGGAATTGACTACACCGGGGAGCTGTTTTTT	CASRALAGIDYTGELFF
NA	NA	TRBJ2-3	TRBV28	TGTGCCAGCAGTAATATTACTAGCACAGATACGCAGTATTTT	CASSNITSTDTQYF
NA	NA	TRBJ1-4	TRBV6-5	TGTGCCAGCAGTTACGTGGGCGGGGACCAGGGGACCCTTGAAAAACTGTTTTTT	CASSYVGGDQGTLEKLFF
few	TRBD2	TRBJ2-7	TRBV15	TGTGCCACCAGCAGGGGGACTAGCCTAGTCTACGAGCAGTACTTC	CATSRGTSLVYEQYF
many	NA	TRBJ2-2	TRBV12-3/TRBV12-4	TGTGCCAGCAGTGCAAGACAGACCGGGGAGCTGTTTTTT	CASSARQTGELFF
many	NA	TRBJ2-7	TRBV2	TGTGCCAGCATAAGCGGGACAGAGAACTACGAGCAGTACTTC	CASISGTENYEQYF
many	NA	TRBJ1-2	TRBV20-1	TGCAGTGCCAACCGACAGGCGACTAGCTATGGCTACACCTTC	CSANRQATSYGYTF
few	NA	TRBJ2-7	TRBV3-1	TGTGCCAGCAGACAATCCGGGACTCTTACCTACGAGCAGTACTTC	CASRQSGTLTYEQYF
many	TRBD2	TRBJ2-7	TRBV6-1	TGTGCCAGCAGTGAAAGTTGGACTAGCGGGGCCTACGAGCAGTACTTC	CASSESWTSGAYEQYF
NA	NA	TRBJ2-3	TRBV7-8	TGTGCCAGCACCCCCGGGGTTGGTACGCAGTATTTT	CASTPGVGTQYF
few	TRBD2	TRBJ2-5	TRBV7-3	TGTGCCAGCAGCCCGGGACTAGCGGGAGCAAAGGAGACCCAGTACTTC	CASSPGLAGAKETQYF
many	TRBD1	TRBJ1-1	TRBV5-1	TGCGCCAGCAGCTTGACCGGGACAGGGGTTTCCCCTGAAGCTTTCTTT	CASSLTGTGVSPEAFF
few	NA	TRBJ2-2	TRBV9	TGTGCCAGCACCTCCGGGGCGACGGGCGGCACCGGGGAGCTGTTTTTT	CASTSGATGGTGELFF
many	NA	TRBJ2-7	TRBV28	TGTGCCAGCAGTTTGAGGGGGAGGGTCTCCTACGAGCAGTACTTC	CASSLRGRVSYEQYF
few	TRBD1	TRBJ1-6	TRBV28	TGTGCCAGCAGTTTTAAGACAACCATCACCGGGACAGGGAACAATTCACCCCTCCACTTT	CASSFKTTITGTGNNSPLHF
many	TRBD1	TRBJ2-7	TRBV5-1	TGCGCCAGCAGCTTGGACAGGGGTCCCTACGAGCAGTACTTC	CASSLDRGPYEQYF
NA	NA	TRBJ1-2	TRBV4-1	TGCGCCAGCAGCCAAGGGGCCCAACGACAGAGCTATTTTGGCTACACCTTC	CASSQGAQRQSYFGYTF
many	NA	TRBJ2-3	TRBV2	TGTGCCAGCAGGACGCCAAGCACAGATACGCAGTATTTT	CASRTPSTDTQYF
many	TRBD2	TRBJ2-5	TRBV6-1	TGTGCCAGCAGTCCTTCAGCGGGGGGGGTGGGGGAGACCCAGTACTTC	CASSPSAGGVGETQYF
NA	TRBD2	TRBJ2-7	TRBV5-5	TGTGCCAGCAGCTCGGCCGGGACTAGCGGGATCTACGAGCAGTACTTC	CASSSAGTSGIYEQYF
NA	NA	TRBJ2-1	TRBV7-9	TGTGCCAGCAGCCCGGGGGTCCTACGTAATGAGCAGTTCTTC	CASSPGVLRNEQFF
NA	NA	TRBJ2-1	TRBV20-1	TGCAGTGCTAACGGACGGGGATACTACAATGAGCAGTTCTTC	CSANGRGYYNEQFF
many	TRBD2	TRBJ2-1	TRBV5-1	TGCGCCAGCAGCTTGGCGGGCGGGAGGTTCTGGAATGAGCAGTTCTTC	CASSLAGGRFWNEQFF
many	TRBD1	TRBJ2-7	TRBV4-1	TGCGCCAGCGGCCAGGGGGTCGAGCAGTACTTC	CASGQGVEQYF
few	TRBD1	TRBJ1-6	TRBV20-1	TGCAGTGCTAGAGATGACCGACAGGGGGCCTTAAGTTCACCCCTCCACTTT	CSARDDRQGALSSPLHF
few	NA	TRBJ1-5	TRBV5-1	TGCGCCAGCAGCTTGGCCGACCGGGGATCTGACAAACTTTATAGCAATCAGCCCCAGCATTTT	CASSLADRGSDKLYSNQPQHF
NA	NA	TRBJ2-7	TRBV5-1	TGCGCCAGCAGCTATTCGACGGACGGATCACGAAGAACCTCCTACGAGCAGTACTTC	CASSYSTDGSRRTSYEQYF
many	TRBD2	TRBJ2-1	TRBV24-1	TGTGCCACCAGTGAAACCGGGGGGACTAGCGCTGTTTATGAGCAGTTCTTC	CATSETGGTSAVYEQFF
medium-sized	TRBD2	TRBJ2-5	TRBV3-1	TGTGCCAGCAGCCAGGGGAGGGGAGGTCTCGGGGAGACCCAGTACTTC	CASSQGRGGLGETQYF
NA	TRBD2	TRBJ2-7	TRBV6-1	TGTGCCAGCGGGACTAGCGGGACCTACGAGCAGTACTTC	CASGTSGTYEQYF
many	TRBD2	TRBJ2-7	TRBV3-1	TGTGCCAGCAGCCGATCCGGGACTAGCGCTTCCTACGAGCAGTACTTC	CASSRSGTSASYEQYF
NA	TRBD2	TRBJ2-5	TRBV5-5	TGTGCCAGCAGCGGGACTAGCGGGAAGACCCAGTACTTC	CASSGTSGKTQYF
few	TRBD2	TRBJ2-1	TRBV19	TGTGCCAGTAGTCCGAGCGGTGCGGGAGCTCTTGAGCAGTTCTTC	CASSPSGAGALEQFF